This paragraph covers one T cell receptor beta chain sequence. Original handling: It was from reference gene primer amplification that nucleated cell counts were estimated. Using immunoSEQ multiplex PCR, the repertoire was profiled, and TCRdb retains in-frame clones only, with some absent. The DNA was the basis for D and trimming; V, J and clone size are from that table. Of approximately 200,000 clones listed, around 86% are singletons. The data are from a study of blood T cell repertoires in COVID-19. At the level of the study: The samples span acute and convalescent COVID-19 from the United States, Italy and Spain. T cells, B-cell-depleted T cells, or PBMCs supplied cDNA or gDNA.

This CDR3 has 13 amino acids. Germline CDR1 SGDLS, CDR2 YYNGEE. The V end lost 3 bases, the J end lost 1 base, and 7 bases lay between the germline ends. The chain joins TRBV9 to TRBJ1-1; D is unresolved. Source material: peripheral blood. The sequence derives from a woman younger than 45 with active or convalescent COVID-19. This CDR3 reads CASSATANTEAFF. For the CDR3, the DNA is TGTGCCAGCAGCGCAACAGCGAACACTGAAGCTTTCTTT.